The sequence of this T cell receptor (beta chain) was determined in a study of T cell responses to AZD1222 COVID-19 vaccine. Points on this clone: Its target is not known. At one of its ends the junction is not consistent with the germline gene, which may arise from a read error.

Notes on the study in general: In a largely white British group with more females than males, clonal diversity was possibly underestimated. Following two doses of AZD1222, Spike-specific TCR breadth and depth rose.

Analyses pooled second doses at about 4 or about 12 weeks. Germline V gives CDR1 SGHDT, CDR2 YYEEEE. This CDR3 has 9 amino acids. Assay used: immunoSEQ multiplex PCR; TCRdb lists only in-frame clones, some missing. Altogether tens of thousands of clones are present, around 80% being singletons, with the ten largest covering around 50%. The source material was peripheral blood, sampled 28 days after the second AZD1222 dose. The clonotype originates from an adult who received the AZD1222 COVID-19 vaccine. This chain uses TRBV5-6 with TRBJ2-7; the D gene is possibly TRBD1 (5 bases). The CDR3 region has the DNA TGTGCCAGCAGCTTGAAACAGGTCTTC. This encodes CASSLKQVF. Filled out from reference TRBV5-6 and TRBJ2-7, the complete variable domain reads DAGVTQSPTHLIKTRGQQVTLRCSPKSGHDTVSWYQQALGQGPQFIFQYYEEEERQRGNFPDRFSGHQFPNYSSELNVNALLLGDSALYLCASSLKQVFGPGTRLTVT.